The 9 T cell receptor beta chains given below trace back to one sample, sequenced in a study of cytomegalovirus exposure and HLA in healthy donors. Measured with immunoSEQ multiplex PCR; TCRdb has only the in-frame clones, and not every one. The sample includes tens of thousands of clones, around 95% of them seen just once. The material sequenced was PBMCs. These receptors came from a man in his late teens or twenties in good health and CMV-seropositive.

V gene TRBV11-2 combines with J gene TRBJ1-1, with D hard to call. The CDR3 covers 13 residues. Trimming removed 0 bases at V and 3 bases at J, with 5 bases between. CDR1 SGHAT and CDR2 FQNNGV come from the germline V gene. CDR3: CASSLDRDTEAFF. Written as DNA, the CDR3 is TGTGCCAGCAGCTTAGATCGAGACACTGAAGCTTTCTTT. The full variable domain, completed using reference TRBV11-2 and TRBJ1-1, is EAGVAQSPRYKIIEKRQSVAFWCNPISGHATLYWYQQILGQGPKLLIQFQNNGVVDDSQLPKDRFSAERLKGVDSTLKIQPAKLEDSAVYLCASSLDRDTEAFFGQGTRLTVV.

This chain's CDR3 is CAIRERGGPNEQFF. CDR3 nucleotides: TGTGCCATCAGAGAACGCGGGGGCCCCAATGAGCAGTTCTTC. V is TRBV10-3 and J is TRBJ2-1; a possible D gene is TRBD2 (7 bases). The V end lost 6 bases, the J end lost 6 bases, and 15 bases lay between the germline ends. The CDR3 is made up of 14 amino acids. The germline gives CDR1 ENHRY, CDR2 SYGVKD.

This clone was detected only once. The chain carries TRBV6-4 and TRBJ1-2; weak D call: TRBD1 (5 bases). The CDR3 consists of 14 residues. The V end was cut by 2 bases, the J end by 4 bases, with 11 bases between. Germline loops: CDR1 MRHNA, CDR2 SNTAGT. The DNA for the CDR3 is TGTGCCAGCAGTGACGGGCAGGGTAGCTATGGCTACACCTTC. Amino acids: CASSDGQGSYGYTF.

The J gene is TRBJ1-2, the V gene TRBV7-9; weak D call: TRBD1 (5 bases). Trimming shortened V by 3 bases and J by 8 bases, and 28 bases separated the two germline ends. The CDR3 has 18 amino acids. Germline loops: CDR1 SEHNR, CDR2 FQNEAQ (reference sequence). The CDR3 here is CASSFWPRLGTGEYGYTF. The CDR3 DNA reads TGTGCCAGCAGCTTCTGGCCGAGATTGGGGACGGGGGAATACGGCTACACCTTC.

The chain uses TRBV6-5 and TRBJ2-2; D ambiguous. The CDR3 has 12 amino acids. The V end lost 6 bases, the J end lost 6 bases, and 8 bases lay between the germline ends. CDR1 MNHEY and CDR2 SVGAGI come from the germline V gene. Written as DNA, the CDR3 is TGTGCCAGCAGCTTGAGAGCCGGGGAGCTGTTTTTT. It specifies CASSLRAGELFF.

Remarks on this clone: One end of the junction is discordant with germline, which a read error may explain. The rearrangement uses TRBV29-1 and TRBJ2-3; 7 positions agree with TRBD2. The CDR3 consists of 14 residues. Germline V gives CDR1 SQVTM, CDR2 ANQGSEA. The CDR3 spells CSVEGGRGEDTQYF. The CDR3 DNA reads as TGCAGCGTCGAAGGCGGGAGAGGTGAAGATACGCAGTATTTT.

The rearrangement uses TRBV28 and TRBJ2-3; TRBD2 matches at 9 bases. From germline, CDR1 is MDHEN and CDR2 SYDVKM. The CDR3 loop spans 16 amino acids. V lost 2 bases, J lost 2 bases, and 5 bases stayed unmatched. The CDR3 loop is CASSLGASGTTDTQYF. The CDR3 DNA reads TGTGCCAGCAGTTTAGGGGCTAGCGGGACCACAGATACGCAGTATTTT.

J is TRBJ1-1 and V is TRBV28, with D unclear. Trimming shortened V by 4 bases and J by 6 bases, and 12 bases separated the two germline ends. The CDR3 contains 13 residues. Germline assignment: CDR1 MDHEN and CDR2 SYDVKM. DNA for the CDR3: TGTGCCAGCAGTTACGGAGGTAGCTCTGAAGCTTTCTTT. Its translation: CASSYGGSSEAFF.

By sample fraction, this clone is medium-sized. The chain carries TRBV2 and TRBJ2-1; the D is unclear. Germline V gene sequence: CDR1 SNHLY, CDR2 FYNNEI. There are 13 residues in the CDR3. V lost 7 bases and J lost 7, with 14 bases in between. The CDR3 protein is CASIWVSPNEQFF. The CDR3 coding sequence is TGTGCCAGCATTTGGGTTAGCCCTAATGAGCAGTTCTTC.